Each of the 24 T cell receptor beta chains below was sequenced from the same sample in a study of blood T cell repertoires in COVID-19. The protocol was immunoSEQ multiplex PCR, while the TCRdb copy is restricted to in-frame clones and leaves out a portion. The repertoire holds about 98,000 clones, with roughly 80% as singletons. Specimen: peripheral blood. These receptors all stem from a woman aged 80 or over with acute or convalescent COVID-19.

The chain employs TRBV7-2 and TRBJ1-6; 7 nucleotides match TRBD1. The CDR3 sequence is 15 residues long. The trim removed 5 bases at V and 7 bases at J, leaving 8 bases unmatched. From germline, CDR1 is SGHTA and CDR2 FQGNSA. CDR3 bases: TGTGCCAGCAGCCGTACAACAGGGGAAAATTCACCCCTCCACTTT. Its protein product is CASSRTTGENSPLHF.

This rearrangement joins TRBV11-2 to TRBJ1-2, with D tentatively TRBD1 (5 bases). CDR3 length: 13 residues. With 2 bases removed from V and 7 bases from J, the gap between germline ends came to 11 bases. Looked up from germline, CDR1 is SGHAT and CDR2 is FQNNGV. CDR3 in amino acids: CASSLRGPGGYTF. DNA of the CDR3: TGTGCCAGCAGCTTAAGGGGCCCAGGTGGCTACACCTTC. The full variable domain, with the rest looked up from reference TRBV11-2 and TRBJ1-2, is EAGVAQSPRYKIIEKRQSVAFWCNPISGHATLYWYQQILGQGPKLLIQFQNNGVVDDSQLPKDRFSAERLKGVDSTLKIQPAKLEDSAVYLCASSLRGPGGYTFGSGTRLTVV.

This clone was counted only a few times. The chain links TRBV2 to TRBJ1-2; weak D call: TRBD1 (6 bases). Germline CDR1 SNHLY, CDR2 FYNNEI. V was pared by 11 bases and J by 3 bases, with 10 bases between. This CDR3 is built from 11 residues. CDR3 nucleotides: TGTGCCGGGGGGGCGGACTATGGCTACACCTTC. Protein product: CAGGADYGYTF.

The V call is TRBV2, the J call TRBJ1-1; D unclear. Germline CDR1 and CDR2: SNHLY and FYNNEI. CDR3 size: 12 residues. Trimming pared 6 bases from V and 1 base from J, leaving 6 bases between. The CDR3 DNA sequence: TGTGCCAGCAGGAGAGAGAACACTGAAGCTTTCTTT. Its protein product is CASRRENTEAFF.

The chain couples TRBV28 to TRBJ1-1; unclear D gene. The CDR3 is 15 residues long. Deletions cut 4 bases from V and 0 bases from J, with 12 bases between. The V gene's germline CDR1 is MDHEN and CDR2 SYDVKM. CDR3 sequence reads: CASSSSTAMNTEAFF. Written as DNA, the CDR3 is TGTGCCAGCAGTTCTTCTACAGCCATGAACACTGAAGCTTTCTTT.

J is TRBJ2-7 and V is TRBV6-6; TRBD1 aligns across 8 bases. The J segment lost 7 bases and the V segment lost 6 bases, leaving 8 bases of the junction unmatched. From germline, CDR1 is MNHNY and CDR2 SVGAGI (reference sequence). The CDR3 covers 13 residues. CDR3 region: CASRPGQGEEQYF. The DNA of the CDR3 is TGTGCCAGCAGGCCCGGACAGGGTGAGGAGCAGTACTTC.

The chain employs TRBV18 and TRBJ1-6, with TRBD1 matching over 7 bases. V dropped 3 bases and J dropped 1; count of bases not matched to a gene: 6. Germline assignment: CDR1 KGHSH and CDR2 LQKENI. The CDR3 covers 17 residues. CDR3 loop: CASSPTRQGSYNSPLHF. Written as DNA, the CDR3 is TGTGCCAGCTCACCGACCCGACAGGGATCCTATAATTCACCCCTCCACTTT. Variable domain in full (rest from reference TRBV18 and TRBJ1-6): NAGVMQNPRHLVRRRGQEARLRCSPMKGHSHVYWYRQLPEEGLKFMVYLQKENIIDESGMPKERFSAEFPKEGPSILRIQQVVRGDSAAYFCASSPTRQGSYNSPLHFGNGTRLTVT.

This chain links TRBV12-3 or TRBV12-4 with TRBJ1-1; no clear D gene. CDR3 length equals 12 residues. Trimming pared 3 bases from V and 6 bases from J, leaving 8 bases between. CDR3 DNA: TGTGCCAGCAGTTTTCGGAGGGCTGAAGCTTTCTTT. Its protein product is CASSFRRAEAFF.

The rearrangement joins TRBV2 to TRBJ2-1; 8 bases match TRBD2. In germline, CDR1 is SNHLY, CDR2 FYNNEI. This CDR3 spans 14 amino acids. The ends lost 6 bases at V and 0 bases at J; junction bases unmatched: 1. The CDR3 DNA follows: TGTGCCAGCAGCGGGACTAGCTCCTACAATGAGCAGTTCTTC. Translated: CASSGTSSYNEQFF.

V usage is TRBV5-1 and J usage is TRBJ2-1; 11 nucleotides line up with TRBD2. Looked up from germline, CDR1 is SGHRS and CDR2 is YFSETQ. The CDR3 contains 16 residues. V was clipped by 4 bases and J by 2 bases; unmatched bases: 5. CDR3 loop: CASSRPTSGAYNEQFF. CDR3 sequence (DNA): TGCGCCAGCAGCCGGCCGACTAGCGGGGCCTACAATGAGCAGTTCTTC.

The rearrangement joins TRBV6-5 to TRBJ2-5; the D gene is possibly TRBD1 (5 bases). Trimming shortened V by 6 bases and J by 1 base, and 9 bases separated the two germline ends. Germline V gene data show CDR1 as MNHEY and CDR2 as SVGAGI. This CDR3 spans 13 amino acids. DNA of the CDR3: TGTGCCAGCAGCAGGACAATCCAAGAGACCCAGTACTTC. This gives the protein CASSRTIQETQYF.

The rearrangement links TRBV6-1 to TRBJ2-2, with D perhaps matching TRBD2 (6 bases). V was clipped by 4 bases and J by 6 bases, with 24 bases between them. CDR3 size: 18 residues. The germline gives CDR1 MNHNS, CDR2 SASEGT. CDR3 in amino acids: CASSASLGAFGGAGELFF. CDR3 DNA: TGTGCCAGCAGTGCCTCCCTTGGGGCTTTCGGGGGAGCCGGGGAGCTGTTTTTT.

In this sample, this clone turned up once. This chain connects TRBV3-1 (or the pseudogene TRBV3-2) to TRBJ1-5; tentative D call: TRBD1 (6 bases). V shed 4 bases and J shed 3 bases, with 7 bases lying between them. CDR3 length: 13 amino acids. Germline CDR1 and CDR2: LGHDT and YNNKEL (reference sequence). CDR3 sequence: CASSRDINQPQHF. As DNA, the CDR3 is TGTGCCAGCAGCCGGGACATCAATCAGCCCCAGCATTTT.

The chain employs TRBV19 and TRBJ2-7; D perhaps matches TRBD2 (5 bases). The CDR3 has 13 residues. Trimming pared 6 bases from V and 5 bases from J, leaving 14 bases between. Germline-derived CDR1 and CDR2 are LNHDA and SQIVND (reference sequence). This chain's CDR3 is CASRTEPGNEQYF. The CDR3 nucleotides are TGTGCCAGTAGGACTGAACCGGGGAACGAGCAGTACTTC.

The chain couples TRBV6-6 to TRBJ1-6, with D possibly matching TRBD1 (6 bases). V was clipped by 2 bases and J by 6 bases, with 14 bases between them. The CDR3 consists of 16 residues. Germline CDR1 reads MNHNY; CDR2 reads SVGAGI (reference sequence). As DNA, the CDR3 is TGTGCCAGCAGTTACGCTCGGACAGAGAGTAATTCACCCCTCCACTTT. It codes for CASSYARTESNSPLHF.

This clone was detected once. The chain couples TRBV30 to TRBJ1-5, with 8 bases aligning to TRBD1. The trim removed 3 bases at V and 9 bases at J, leaving 7 bases unmatched. The CDR3 runs 13 residues. Per the germline V gene, CDR1 is GTSNPN and CDR2 is SVGIG (reference sequence). The CDR3, as DNA: TGTGCCTGGAGCCTCCGACAGGGGTTGCCCCAGCATTTT. Protein sequence: CAWSLRQGLPQHF.

The rearrangement links TRBV18 to TRBJ2-5; 11 bases match TRBD2. CDR3 size: 17 residues. Looked up from germline, CDR1 is KGHSH and CDR2 is LQKENI. The junction had 12 bases not matched to a gene; V was cut back by 3 bases and J by 6 bases. The CDR3 DNA reads as TGTGCCAGCTCACCGGGTGTCGCTAGCGGGGGGTTCAAGACCCAGTACTTC. Amino acids: CASSPGVASGGFKTQYF.

The rearrangement uses TRBV9 and TRBJ2-2, with 9 bases aligning to TRBD1. Germline V gives CDR1 SGDLS, CDR2 YYNGEE. Trimming removed 4 bases from V and 4 bases from J; junction bases left unmatched: 5. The CDR3 is 15 amino acids. CDR3 region: CASSTPTGGTGELFF. The CDR3 region has the DNA TGTGCCAGCAGCACCCCGACAGGGGGCACCGGGGAGCTGTTTTTT.

The chain combines TRBV5-4 with TRBJ1-2; D might be TRBD1 (6 bases). V lost 0 bases and J lost 3, with 6 bases in between. CDR3 length equals 13 residues. CDR1 and CDR2 (germline): SGHNT, YYREEE (reference sequence). CDR3 bases: TGTGCCAGCAGCTTGGGACAGGACTATGGCTACACCTTC. This sequence encodes CASSLGQDYGYTF.

The genes are TRBV10-3 and TRBJ1-1; no clear D gene. V was cut by 6 bases and J by 4 bases, with 9 bases left in between. This CDR3 has 12 amino acids. Germline-derived CDR1 and CDR2 are ENHRY and SYGVKD. For the CDR3, the DNA is TGTGCCATCAGCCTGGAGGGCACTGAAGCTTTCTTT. Amino acid sequence: CAISLEGTEAFF.

The chain carries TRBV7-8 and TRBJ1-2; unclear D gene. The CDR3 is 15 amino acids. The V end lost 1 base, the J end lost 3 bases, and 12 bases lay between the germline ends. Germline lookup yields CDR1 SGHVS and CDR2 FQNEAQ. The CDR3 region is CASSLGAGTDYGYTF. The CDR3 nucleotides read TGTGCCAGCAGCTTAGGAGCGGGTACCGACTATGGCTACACCTTC. The variable domain in full, with the rest retrieved from reference TRBV7-8 and TRBJ1-2, is GAGVSQSPRYKVAKRGQDVALRCDPISGHVSLFWYQQALGQGPEFLTYFQNEAQLDKSGLPSDRFFAERPEGSVSTLKIQRTQQEDSAVYLCASSLGAGTDYGYTFGSGTRLTVV.

This chain uses TRBV3-1 (or the pseudogene TRBV3-2) with TRBJ2-5; 8 bases line up with TRBD2. Germline lookup yields CDR1 LGHDT and CDR2 YNNKEL (reference sequence). With V trimmed by 3 bases and J by 0 bases, 3 bases remained unmatched. This CDR3 contains 15 residues. For the CDR3, the DNA is TGTGCCAGCAGCCAGGTAGCGGGGAACCAAGAGACCCAGTACTTC. It encodes CASSQVAGNQETQYF.

CDR3 sequence reads: CASSQPLGEQFF. Written as DNA, the CDR3 is TGTGCCAGCAGCCAACCACTAGGAGAGCAGTTCTTC. V is TRBV7-6 and J is TRBJ2-1; D might be TRBD2 (5 bases). V shed 5 bases and J shed 10 bases, with 12 bases lying between them. This CDR3 has 12 amino acids. Germline assignment: CDR1 SGHVS and CDR2 FNYEAQ.

The CDR3 loop reads CASSSYYRGSNYGYTF. The DNA for the CDR3 is TGTGCCAGCAGTTCGTATTACAGGGGGTCTAACTATGGCTACACCTTC. This rearrangement joins TRBV27 to TRBJ1-2; the match to TRBD1 covers 8 bases. With V trimmed by 4 bases and J by 0 bases, 7 bases remained unmatched. This CDR3 spans 16 amino acids. Germline V lookup: CDR1 MNHEY, CDR2 SMNVEV (reference sequence).